This T cell receptor (beta chain) was profiled in a study of T cells in narcolepsy (dated by TCRdb to 2016 to 2018). Regarding the complete study: The study enrolled patients with narcolepsy type 1 or type 2 (NT1, NT2) together with healthy control donors. The study sought autoreactive T cells targeting hypocretin neuron self-antigens (hypocretin, TRIB2) in narcolepsy patients, using TCR Vbeta sequencing to track clonotypes in blood and CSF.

Libraries were made using the immunoSEQ multiplex PCR assay. TCRdb stores this immuneACCESS table with in-frame sequences only. Part of the clones is absent; in the studies checked, under half of the shortfall reflects unresolved V genes, and no reason is known for the rest. This sample comprises 27,000 or so clones, 86% of them detected only once. The top ten clones comprise about 1.1% of the sample. Points the paper makes about the study in general: Patients and controls had comparable numbers of sequenced blood memory CD4+ clonotypes, averaging about 39,000 and 30,000, respectively. Autoreactive clonotypes were reported to be detected serially in the blood of the same patients and of different patients, but not in the blood of healthy controls. Plots comparing CSF and blood CD4+ T cell clonotypes from the same patient highlighted HCRT-specific and TRIB2-specific autoreactive clonotypes. Certain blood memory CD4+ repertoires from patients and controls had no sequences that matched autoreactive T cell clones.

A word on this clone: The antigen it recognizes is unknown. Base qualities are not at hand, and no much larger clone is one base apart.

Trimmed from V: 4 bases; trimmed from J: 3 bases; junction bases lacking a gene match: 6. The CDR3 runs 16 amino acids, cysteine and phenylalanine included. Only the CDR3 portion is preserved as DNA: 48 bases, with reading frame beginning at the first base. The CDR1 and CDR2 encoded by the germline V gene (reference sequence) are SGHNT and YYREEE. For TCR Vbeta sequencing, memory CD4+ T cells were sorted ex vivo from the peripheral blood of both healthy controls and narcolepsy patients. The clonotype originates from a human donor with narcolepsy. The chain was built from TRBV5-4 and TRBJ1-6, and 8 junctional nucleotides match TRBD1. The specimen sequenced was CD45RA- memory CD4+ T cells from PBMCs. The cell subset or site label, as the study defines it: memory T cells sorted ex vivo from peripheral blood. CDR3 region: CASSRRTGIYNSPLHF. The nucleotide sequence is TGTGCCAGCAGCAGGAGGACAGGGATCTATAATTCACCCCTCCACTTT.